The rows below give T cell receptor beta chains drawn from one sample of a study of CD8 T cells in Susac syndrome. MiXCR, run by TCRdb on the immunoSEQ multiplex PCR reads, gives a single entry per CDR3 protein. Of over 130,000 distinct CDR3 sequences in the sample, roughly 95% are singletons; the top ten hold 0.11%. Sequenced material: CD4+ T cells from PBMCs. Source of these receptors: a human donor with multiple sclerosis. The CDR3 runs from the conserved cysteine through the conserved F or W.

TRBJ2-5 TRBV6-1 CASRREAGGETQYF
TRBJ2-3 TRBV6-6 CASSLPGQGARDTQYF
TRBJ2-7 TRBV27 CASSFNRGYEQYF
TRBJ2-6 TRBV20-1 CSARDRDTGANVLTF
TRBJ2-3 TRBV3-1 CASSKTDTQYF
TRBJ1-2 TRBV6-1 CASTPGGRTYGYTF
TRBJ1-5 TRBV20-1 CSASQVRGSNQPQHF
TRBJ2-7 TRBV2 CASSEGTSSYEQYF
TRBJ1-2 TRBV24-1 CATSEDRQAYGYTF
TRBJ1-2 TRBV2 CASSLIGRGDYGYTF
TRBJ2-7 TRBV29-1 CSVGAPPDRGNYEQYF
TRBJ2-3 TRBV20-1 CSATPIPGQSTQTDTQYF
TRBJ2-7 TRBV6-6 CASSPLTGTYEQYF
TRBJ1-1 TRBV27 CASKRVRGTEAFF